This T cell receptor (beta chain) was recovered during a study of beta chain features in type 1 diabetes (dated by TCRdb to 2017 to 2018). About the investigation overall: Mean age, gender distribution, total cell number and subset yield were not different between patients and healthy donors. A total of around 100 million sorted cells were examined across all samples, and RNA yield correlated strongly with the number of cells per subset. The study compared the TCRB repertoires of sorted circulating CD4+ T cell subsets in recently diagnosed type 1 diabetes patients with those in matched healthy donors. Whereas all 30 or so donors provided naive and central memory subsets, regulatory and stem cell-like memory subsets were isolated from just 8 patients and roughly eight healthy donors.

Broader findings and caveats from the paper: At VDJ recombination sites, patients with type 1 diabetes made fewer insertions and deleted more nucleotides, a pattern implying thymic rearrangement abnormalities. Shorter templates might have been favored by PCR, but patient and control samples were amplified and corrected together, so both groups would have been affected equally by any skew. Because cDNA was sequenced instead of genomic DNA, activated cells with high expression could be over-represented, although the groups did not differ in activation or CD3 levels. A moderate but significant shortening of TCRB CDR3 length was observed in type 1 diabetes patients in all four CD4+ subsets. Naive, central memory and regulatory TCRB repertoires appeared to be more similar among patients than among healthy donors. Only small numbers of individuals were included in the HLA sub-analyses, which left unresolved whether HLA type had any influence on TCRB rearrangement.

The entire isolated RNA was reverse transcribed using the High Capacity cDNA Reverse Transcription Kit, and thus expressed TCRB transcripts were sequenced. Naive, central memory and regulatory T cell samples underwent deep immunoSEQ sequencing, averaging about 3.57 million total reads per sample. After sorted cells were lysed in RLT buffer, RNA was extracted with DNase-treated RNeasy Micro or Mini kits, with the choice depending on cell number. To prevent cross-contamination, every cell subset was processed on its own, while patient and healthy donor samples were processed together. The immunoSEQ multiplex PCR was used to amplify TCRB sequences from cDNA, generating 87-bp fragments that spanned the CDR3 region. The amplicons were sequenced using the Illumina HiSeq platform. The authors' pipeline ran thus. PCR bias was corrected computationally using synthetic template baselines, and reads within Hamming distance 2 were collapsed, with unmergeable singletons discarded. Reads were aligned against IMGT so that V, D and J genes, CDR3 length and insertions or deletions at six rearrangement sites could be assigned. Within each subset, clonotype counts were normalized to sorted cell number, and only after that were true diversity and Gini coefficients computed with the tcR R package. The overlap coefficient, calculated on TCRB nucleotide sequences, was used to measure repertoire sharing. Out-of-frame TCRB sequences from naive cells were analyzed as a proxy for the pre-selection repertoire. TCRdb re-hosts the immuneACCESS table, in-frame sequences only. Its copies lack some clones; in the studies checked, an unresolved V gene accounts for under half of them, and the cause for the rest is not known. D and trimming come from the DNA, and the V and J calls and clone size come from that table. Counted in this sample were about 250,000 clones; 13% to 15% of them appeared once. The ten most abundant clones make up more than 0.02% of the sample.

Taken from cysteine to phenylalanine, the CDR3 has 15 residues. CDR3 DNA only is kept here, 45 bases in frame from base 1. Trimming takes 0 bases from V and 1 base from J, and the germline ends sit 9 bases apart. CDR1 and CDR2 (LNHDA, SQIVND) derive from the germline V gene (reference sequence). Each donor gave one peripheral blood draw, approximately 0.11 L on average, collected into heparinised tubes. A BD FACSAria II was used to sort naive, central memory, regulatory and stem cell-like memory CD4+ T cells with a panel that included CD45RO, CCR7, CD25, CD127, CD95 and CD27. Every sorted population had a purity above 98%. PBMCs were isolated immediately by Lymphoprep density gradient centrifugation and stained directly without culture. So that batch effects would be minimized, each experiment stained and sorted samples in pairs, pairing one healthy donor with one patient. In its sample, this clone was seen a few times. This receptor's antigen is unknown. No base qualities exist here, and no much larger clone lies one base off it.

The sequenced sample was naive CD4+ T cells from blood. The sample's cell subset or site label, in plain terms: true naive CD4+ T cells. Here the chain combines TRBV19 and TRBJ1-1; the D gene is possibly TRBD1, with 6 bases matching. The source is a woman aged 40 to 49 in good health. The CDR3 protein sequence reads: CASSIDWTANTEAFF. The base sequence is TGTGCCAGTAGTATAGATTGGACAGCGAACACTGAAGCTTTCTTT.